A single TCR beta chain is shown here with its context. The data are from a study of blood T cell repertoires in COVID-19. Some clones are missing from TCRdb's copy, which holds only in-frame ones; the method was immunoSEQ multiplex PCR. This table has 350,000 to 450,000 clones, over 85% appearing once. What was sequenced was PBMCs or T cells enriched from blood (not recorded which). This receptor was obtained from a woman aged 30 to 39 who had recovered from COVID-19.

In DNA form, the CDR3 reads TGTGCCAGCAGCGTAGGGACAGGGGTAGATGAGCAGTTCTTC. Its protein product is CASSVGTGVDEQFF. The chain employs TRBV9 and TRBJ2-1; 9 positions match TRBD1. Germline values: CDR1 SGDLS, CDR2 YYNGEE. The CDR3 consists of 14 residues. Germline trimming cut 0 bases from V and 8 bases from J; bases unmatched to any gene: 3.